The next 18 T cell receptor beta chains were all read from a single sample in a study of blood T cells in healthy people across ages. It was with a sample-barcoded 5' primer and a J-beta primer mix that a second PCR of about 7 to 12 cycles was run. One entry per CDR3 protein results from TCRdb running MiXCR on the 5' RACE reads. Among 1 million or so distinct CDR3 sequences listed, around 45% were seen once. Material for sequencing was blood. Receptors were obtained from a woman aged 55 to 70 in good health.

This chain uses TRBV6-5 with TRBJ2-7; tentatively, D is TRBD2 (6 bases). The germline gives CDR1 MNHEY, CDR2 SVGAGI. This CDR3 is 14 amino acids long. The V and J ends lost 7 bases and 7 bases respectively, with 20 bases between them. The DNA of the CDR3 is TGTGCCAGCACCTTGGGACTCCGCGCTGGAGAGCAGTACTTC. It translates to CASTLGLRAGEQYF.

The chain employs TRBV4-3 and TRBJ1-2, with a tentative D call TRBD1 (6 bases). CDR1 is LGHNA and CDR2 is YSLEER in the germline V gene. V lost 2 bases, J lost 4 bases, and 14 bases lay in between. The CDR3 runs 15 residues. In DNA form, the CDR3 reads TGCGCCAGCAGCCAACAGGGGTCTGAGGGCTATGGCTACACCTTC. Translating gives CASSQQGSEGYGYTF.

There are a few counts of this clonotype. The genes are TRBV7-3 and TRBJ2-1; TRBD2 is a possible D gene (6 bases). CDR3 length: 13 residues. V was shortened by 4 bases and J by 8 bases, with 12 bases between the two germline ends. Germline assignment: CDR1 SGHTA and CDR2 FQGTGA. CDR3 sequence (DNA): TGTGCCAGCAGCTCGGGGGTTGGATATGAGCAGTTCTTC. Translation: CASSSGVGYEQFF. Full variable domain (rest looked up from reference TRBV7-3 and TRBJ2-1): GAGVSQTPSNKVTEKGKYVELRCDPISGHTALYWYRQSLGQGPEFLIYFQGTGAADDSGLPNDRFFAVRPEGSVSTLKIQRTERGDSAVYLCASSSGVGYEQFFGPGTRLTVL.

This clonotype was picked up a small number of times. The chain has TRBV7-2 and TRBJ2-4; 9 bases are a match to TRBD2. CDR3 length: 16 residues. Per germline, CDR1 SGHTA and CDR2 FQGNSA. V was pared by 2 bases and J by 6 bases, with 8 bases of the junction left unmatched. The CDR3 here is CASSLRGEREANIQYF. In DNA form, the CDR3 reads TGTGCCAGCAGCTTAAGGGGAGAGCGGGAGGCAAACATTCAGTACTTC.

The chain couples TRBV20-1 to TRBJ2-3; TRBD2 matches 9 bases. Germline CDR1 is DFQATT and CDR2 is SNEGSKA (reference sequence). Trimming removed 5 bases from V and 0 bases from J; junction bases left unmatched: 18. The CDR3 extends over 19 amino acids. CDR3 amino acids: CSASRLRAGGVSSTDTQYF. CDR3 in DNA: TGCAGTGCTTCGCGTTTGAGGGCGGGAGGGGTATCTAGCACAGATACGCAGTATTTT.

The genes are TRBV7-2 and TRBJ1-2; no clear D. Germline CDR1 reads SGHTA; CDR2 reads FQGNSA. CDR3 length: 14 residues. Trimming stripped 2 bases from V and 4 bases from J, with 11 bases between. CDR3 DNA sequence: TGTGCCAGCAGCTTAACCCTGGATGGCTATGGCTACACCTTC. Translation gives CASSLTLDGYGYTF.

This clonotype has only a few counts. The chain uses TRBV29-1 and TRBJ2-7; D might be TRBD2 (5 bases). The CDR3 consists of 13 residues. Trimming removed 8 bases from V and 1 base from J, with 15 bases in between. CDR1 and CDR2 (germline): SQVTM, ANQGSEA. The CDR3 spells CSLQRRQSYEQYF. CDR3 nucleotide sequence: TGCAGCCTTCAGCGGAGACAATCCTACGAGCAGTACTTC.

The V and J genes are TRBV10-3 and TRBJ2-1; 8 nucleotides align to TRBD2. J lost 4 bases, V lost 0 bases, and 2 bases had no gene match. The CDR3 has 15 residues. Germline CDR1 is ENHRY and CDR2 is SYGVKD. The CDR3 loop is CAISESQREYNEQFF. In DNA, the CDR3 is TGTGCCATCAGTGAGTCGCAGCGGGAGTACAATGAGCAGTTCTTC.

V is TRBV20-1 and J is TRBJ2-5; 11 bases align to TRBD2. Germline values: CDR1 DFQATT, CDR2 SNEGSKA (reference sequence). This CDR3 region has 14 residues. V gave up 4 bases and J gave up 11 bases; unmatched junction bases: 12. In DNA form, the CDR3 reads TGCAGTGCTATAGATCTAGCGGGGGGCAGTGAGCAGTACTTC. Residues: CSAIDLAGGSEQYF.

V usage is TRBV28 and J usage is TRBJ1-1; possibly TRBD1 for D (6 bases). This CDR3 is 13 amino acids long. V was trimmed by 7 bases and J by 1 base, leaving 10 bases between them. Germline V lookup: CDR1 MDHEN, CDR2 SYDVKM. CDR3 bases: TGTGCCAGCACCCCGACAGGGAACACTGAAGCTTTCTTT. Translation gives CASTPTGNTEAFF.

V gene TRBV29-1 combines with J gene TRBJ2-5; D ambiguous. The end of the DNA is better explained by TRBJ2-1, so the J call may be wrong. Germline V lookup: CDR1 SQVTM, CDR2 ANQGSEA. The CDR3 has 11 amino acids. DNA of the CDR3: TGCAGCGACGCTCGGGCGGAGACCCAGTTCTTC. This codes for CSDARAETQFF.

Of note for this clonotype: Germline is not matched at one junction end, which may reflect a read error. The chain has TRBV6-5 and TRBJ2-7; D gene uncertain. The CDR3 is 13 amino acids. Germline values: CDR1 MNHEY, CDR2 SVGAGI. The CDR3 loop is CAGSSLDVDEQYF. For the CDR3, the DNA is TGTGCCGGCAGTTCGCTGGATGTCGACGAGCAGTACTTC.

The V gene is TRBV11-1, the J gene TRBJ2-7; 9 bases are shared with TRBD1. Germline CDR1 reads SGHAT; CDR2 reads FQDESV (reference sequence). The junction had 8 bases not matched to a gene; V was cut back by 1 base and J by 1 base. CDR3 length: 17 residues. CDR3 loop: CASSLVLDRGNSYEQYF. The CDR3, as DNA: TGTGCCAGCAGCTTAGTTCTTGACAGGGGGAATTCCTACGAGCAGTACTTC. The full variable domain, completed using reference TRBV11-1 and TRBJ2-7, is EAEVAQSPRYKITEKSQAVAFWCDPISGHATLYWYRQILGQGPELLVQFQDESVVDDSQLPKDRFSAERLKGVDSTLKIQPAELGDSAMYLCASSLVLDRGNSYEQYFGPGTRLTVT.

V is TRBV2 and J is TRBJ2-5; TRBD2 agrees at 7 bases. Germline values: CDR1 SNHLY, CDR2 FYNNEI. J lost 2 bases, V lost 8 bases, and 5 bases had no gene match. This CDR3 comprises 13 residues. The CDR3 protein is CASGSGLQETQYF. As DNA, the CDR3 is TGTGCCAGCGGTAGCGGGCTACAAGAGACCCAGTACTTC.

This chain uses TRBV5-5 with TRBJ2-1; weak D call: TRBD2 (5 bases). The CDR3 length is 15 residues. The V end lost 9 bases, the J end lost 3 bases, and 19 bases lay between the germline ends. CDR1 is SGHKS and CDR2 is YYEKEE in the germline V gene (reference sequence). CDR3 nucleotides: TGTGCCACCGGGGAGCGTAGCGCGCTCTACAATGAGCAGTTCTTC. It yields the protein CATGERSALYNEQFF.

This sequence joins TRBV20-1 and TRBJ2-7; possibly TRBD1 for D (6 bases). V was trimmed by 2 bases and J by 4 bases, leaving 15 bases between them. This CDR3 contains 14 residues. From germline, CDR1 is DFQATT and CDR2 SNEGSKA (reference sequence). CDR3 coding DNA: TGCAGTGCTAGAAAGCCAGGGGTAGGTTACGAGCAGTACTTC. This codes for CSARKPGVGYEQYF.

V is TRBV2 and J is TRBJ2-4; D is ambiguous. Germline CDR1 and CDR2: SNHLY and FYNNEI. Trimming stripped 6 bases from V and 8 bases from J, with 8 bases between. The CDR3 consists of 11 residues. The CDR3 sequence is CASSGWDIQYF. CDR3 bases: TGTGCCAGCAGCGGCTGGGACATTCAGTACTTC.

This chain uses TRBV2 with TRBJ1-2; D is uncertain. V lost 4 bases and J lost 4, with 7 bases in between. CDR3 size: 12 residues. CDR1 is SNHLY, CDR2 FYNNEI, per germline. CDR3 loop: CASSGGLYGYTF. In DNA form, the CDR3 reads TGTGCCAGCAGTGGAGGACTCTATGGCTACACCTTC.